The 12 T cell receptor beta chains presented below share a single source sample, sequenced in a study of T-cell reconstitution after alpha-beta-depleted transplantation in children. Unique molecular identifiers tagged the TCRbeta library. TCRdb independently ran MiXCR on the PCR reads; one entry per CDR3 protein. The sample includes 800,000 to 1,000,000 distinct CDR3 sequences, less than 30% of them seen just once. This sample comprised PBMCs, mostly from graft donor cells, obtained 360 days after TCRalphabeta/CD19-depleted stem cell transplant. These receptor sequences come from a boy in the first two years of life who had a stem cell transplant for SCID, so the T cells may come from the graft donor.

The chain uses TRBV5-5 and TRBJ2-3, with a possible D match to TRBD1 (6 bases). V was clipped by 2 bases and J by 1 base, with 11 bases between them. In germline, CDR1 is SGHKS, CDR2 YYEKEE (reference sequence). The CDR3 consists of 15 residues. The CDR3 DNA reads as TGTGCCAGCAGCTTATTCTGGACAGGCACAGATACGCAGTATTTT. This codes for CASSLFWTGTDTQYF.

This clonotype was counted only a few times. This sequence joins TRBV3-1 and TRBJ2-5, with 7 bases identical to TRBD1. V lost 1 base to trimming and J lost 5 bases; unmatched junction nucleotides: 10. CDR3 size: 16 residues. Germline lookup yields CDR1 LGHDT and CDR2 YNNKEL (reference sequence). This CDR3 is CASSQAGQNFLETQYF. CDR3 nucleotides: TGTGCCAGCAGCCAAGCGGGACAGAATTTTCTGGAGACCCAGTACTTC.

This clonotype was recorded a few times. The CDR3 DNA follows: TGCGCCAGCAGCTTGGCGTGGACAGGGTCTCCCTACGAGCAGTACTTC. Protein product: CASSLAWTGSPYEQYF. The chain couples TRBV5-1 to TRBJ2-7; 8 bases agree with TRBD1. The CDR3 contains 16 residues. Trimming took 0 bases from V and 2 from J; bases not matched to a gene: 7. The germline gives CDR1 SGHRS, CDR2 YFSETQ.

This clonotype has more than one count but fewer than ten. This sequence joins TRBV20-1 and TRBJ2-5; D call uncertain. This CDR3 region has 15 residues. Germline V gene sequence: CDR1 DFQATT, CDR2 SNEGSKA (reference sequence). V was cut by 1 base and J by 5 bases, with 17 bases left in between. The CDR3, as DNA: TGCAGTGCTAGAGTCGAGGTCCGCGGAGCGGAGACCCAGTACTTC. It encodes CSARVEVRGAETQYF.

The J gene is TRBJ2-1, the V gene TRBV24-1; 8 bases map to TRBD1. Germline assignment: CDR1 KGHDR and CDR2 SFDVKD. The CDR3 has 15 amino acids. With V trimmed by 1 base and J by 5 bases, 3 bases remained unmatched. CDR3 nucleotides: TGTGCCACCAGTGATTTAGGGACAGGTAACAATGAGCAGTTCTTC. This codes for CATSDLGTGNNEQFF.

The V call is TRBV13, the J call TRBJ2-3; TRBD1 matches at 9 bases. V shed 5 bases and J 2 bases; nucleotides not matched to a gene: 8. This CDR3 has 16 residues. Germline V gene data show CDR1 as PRHDT and CDR2 as FYEKMQ (reference sequence). CDR3 nucleotides: TGTGCCAGCAGCAACCGGGACAGGGTTAACACAGATACGCAGTATTTT. Translating it yields CASSNRDRVNTDTQYF.

This clonotype was counted only a few times. V usage is TRBV5-1 and J usage is TRBJ1-1, with TRBD1 matching 7 bases. Germline CDR1 reads SGHRS; CDR2 reads YFSETQ. The CDR3 is made up of 11 amino acids. V trimming: 5 bases; J trimming: 7 bases; junction bases outside the gene matches: 2. The chain's CDR3 is CASRTGNEAFF. The CDR3 coding sequence is TGCGCCAGCAGGACAGGGAATGAAGCTTTCTTT.

The V and J genes are TRBV7-6 and TRBJ2-1; 8 bases align to TRBD1. J lost 4 bases, V lost 0 bases, and 11 bases had no gene match. This CDR3 has 18 residues. Germline values: CDR1 SGHVS, CDR2 FNYEAQ. The CDR3 DNA reads as TGTGCCAGCAGCTTAGCCCCCGCGGGGACAGGAGTGTACAATGAGCAGTTCTTC. Translation gives CASSLAPAGTGVYNEQFF.

V gene TRBV7-2 combines with J gene TRBJ2-5; 13 bases match TRBD2. CDR3 length equals 18 residues. Losses at the gene ends were 0 bases for V and 5 bases for J; bases not matched to a gene: 9. Germline CDR1 reads SGHTA; CDR2 reads FQGNSA. CDR3 loop: CASSLAGLAGIGPETQYF. CDR3 bases: TGTGCCAGCAGCTTAGCGGGACTAGCGGGGATAGGACCGGAGACCCAGTACTTC.

This clonotype was seen ten or more times. Written as DNA, the CDR3 is TGTGCCAGCTCCCCGGGATACTCCTACGAGCAGTACTTC. This sequence encodes CASSPGYSYEQYF. This rearrangement joins TRBV6-5 to TRBJ2-7; the D gene is possibly TRBD2 (5 bases). The CDR3 is 13 residues long. Germline CDR1 MNHEY, CDR2 SVGAGI. Trimming cost V 8 bases and J 0 bases, with 11 bases left between them.

The chain is built from TRBV6-1 and TRBJ2-3; the D is unclear. V gave up 7 bases and J gave up 2 bases, with 13 bases separating them. This CDR3 has 14 amino acids. Per germline, CDR1 MNHNS and CDR2 SASEGT. CDR3 protein: CASTRDRVTDTQYF. CDR3 in DNA: TGTGCCAGCACCCGAGACCGTGTCACAGATACGCAGTATTTT.

The genes are TRBV7-2 and TRBJ2-7; 7 positions match TRBD2. Germline CDR1 reads SGHTA; CDR2 reads FQGNSA. This CDR3 is 15 amino acids long. Trimming removed 1 base from V and 3 bases from J; junction bases left unmatched: 6. DNA of the CDR3: TGTGCCAGCAGCTTAGAGGAGGTAGCGGGCTACGAGCAGTACTTC. As protein: CASSLEEVAGYEQYF.